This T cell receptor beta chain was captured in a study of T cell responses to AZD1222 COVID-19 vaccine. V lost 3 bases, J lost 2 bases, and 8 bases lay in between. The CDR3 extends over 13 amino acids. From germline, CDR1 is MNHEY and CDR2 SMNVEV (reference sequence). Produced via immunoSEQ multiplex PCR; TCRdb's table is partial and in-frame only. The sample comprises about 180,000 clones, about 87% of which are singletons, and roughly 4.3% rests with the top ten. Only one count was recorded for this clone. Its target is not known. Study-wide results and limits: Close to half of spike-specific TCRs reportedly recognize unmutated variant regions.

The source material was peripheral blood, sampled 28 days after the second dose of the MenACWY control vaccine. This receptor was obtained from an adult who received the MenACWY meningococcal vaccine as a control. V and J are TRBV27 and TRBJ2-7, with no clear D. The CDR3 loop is CASSFSAAYEQYF. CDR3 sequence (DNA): TGTGCCAGCAGTTTCTCCGCAGCCTACGAGCAGTACTTC.